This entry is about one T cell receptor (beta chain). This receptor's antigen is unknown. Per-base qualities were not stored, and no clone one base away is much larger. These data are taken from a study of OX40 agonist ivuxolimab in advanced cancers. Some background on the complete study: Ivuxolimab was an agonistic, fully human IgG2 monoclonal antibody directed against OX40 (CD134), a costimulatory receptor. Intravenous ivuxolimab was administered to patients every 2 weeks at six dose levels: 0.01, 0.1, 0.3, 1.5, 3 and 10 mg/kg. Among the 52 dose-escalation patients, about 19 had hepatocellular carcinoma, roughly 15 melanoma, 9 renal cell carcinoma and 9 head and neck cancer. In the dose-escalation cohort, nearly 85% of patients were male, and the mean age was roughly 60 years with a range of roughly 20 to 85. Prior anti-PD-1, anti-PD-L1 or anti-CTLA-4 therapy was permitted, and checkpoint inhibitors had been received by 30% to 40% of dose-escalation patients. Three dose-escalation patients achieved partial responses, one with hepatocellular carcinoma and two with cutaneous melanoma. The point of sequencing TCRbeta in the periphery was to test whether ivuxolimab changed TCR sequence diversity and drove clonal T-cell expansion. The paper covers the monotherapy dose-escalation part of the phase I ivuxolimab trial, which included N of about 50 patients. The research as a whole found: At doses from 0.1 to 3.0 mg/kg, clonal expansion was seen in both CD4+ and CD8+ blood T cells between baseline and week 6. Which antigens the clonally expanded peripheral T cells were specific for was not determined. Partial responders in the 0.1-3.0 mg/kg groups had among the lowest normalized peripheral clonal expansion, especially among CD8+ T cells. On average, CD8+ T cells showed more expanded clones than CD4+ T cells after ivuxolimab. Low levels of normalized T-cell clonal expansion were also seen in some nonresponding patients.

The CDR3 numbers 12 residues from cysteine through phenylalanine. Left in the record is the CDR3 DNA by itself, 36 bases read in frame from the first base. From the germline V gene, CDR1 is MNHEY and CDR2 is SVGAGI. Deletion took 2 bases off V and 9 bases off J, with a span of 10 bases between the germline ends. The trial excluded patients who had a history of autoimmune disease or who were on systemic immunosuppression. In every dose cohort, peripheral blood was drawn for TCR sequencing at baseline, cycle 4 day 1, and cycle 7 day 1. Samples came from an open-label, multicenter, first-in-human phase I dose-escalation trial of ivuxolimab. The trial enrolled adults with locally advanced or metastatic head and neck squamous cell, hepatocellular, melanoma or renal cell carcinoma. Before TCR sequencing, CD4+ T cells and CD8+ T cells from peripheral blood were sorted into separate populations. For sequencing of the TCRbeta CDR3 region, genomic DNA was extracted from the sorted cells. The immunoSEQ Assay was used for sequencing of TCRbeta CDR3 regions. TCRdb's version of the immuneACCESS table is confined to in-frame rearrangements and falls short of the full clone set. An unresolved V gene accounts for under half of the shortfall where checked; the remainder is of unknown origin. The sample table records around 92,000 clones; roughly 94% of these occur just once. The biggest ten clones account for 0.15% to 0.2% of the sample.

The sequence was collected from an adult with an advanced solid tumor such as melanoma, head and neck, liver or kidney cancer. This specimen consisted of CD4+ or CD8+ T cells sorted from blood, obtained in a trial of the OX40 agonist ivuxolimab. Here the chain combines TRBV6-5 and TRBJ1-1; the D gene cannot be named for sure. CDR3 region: CASSYNAAKAFF. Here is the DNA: TGTGCCAGCAGTTACAATGCCGCAAAAGCTTTCTTT.